This entry is about one T cell receptor beta chain. As originally analysed: The authors estimated nucleated cell counts from reference gene primer amplification. Only in-frame clones appear in the TCRdb table, and some are missing; sequencing was by immunoSEQ multiplex PCR. V, J and clone size are those of that table, while D and trimming were read from the DNA. Here the sample spans 260,000 or so clones, 83% being singletons. Germline V gene data show CDR1 as SGHTS and CDR2 as YDEGEE. The V gene end was trimmed by 6 bases and the J gene end by 2 bases; junction bases not matched to a gene: 12. The CDR3 has 16 residues. The data were taken from a study of blood T cell repertoires in COVID-19. Study members were between roughly 18 and 89 years old and lived in 24 US regions. Exposed study participants had met a COVID-19 case within 2 weeks before entry.

The TCR comes from a woman aged 40-49 years who had been exposed to COVID-19. This rearrangement joins TRBV5-8 to TRBJ2-5; 8 positions agree with TRBD2. The sample consisted of PBMCs or T cells enriched from blood (not recorded which). The CDR3 loop is CASTLGVAGNQETQYF. The DNA of the CDR3 is TGTGCCAGCACCCTGGGGGTAGCGGGGAATCAAGAGACCCAGTACTTC.